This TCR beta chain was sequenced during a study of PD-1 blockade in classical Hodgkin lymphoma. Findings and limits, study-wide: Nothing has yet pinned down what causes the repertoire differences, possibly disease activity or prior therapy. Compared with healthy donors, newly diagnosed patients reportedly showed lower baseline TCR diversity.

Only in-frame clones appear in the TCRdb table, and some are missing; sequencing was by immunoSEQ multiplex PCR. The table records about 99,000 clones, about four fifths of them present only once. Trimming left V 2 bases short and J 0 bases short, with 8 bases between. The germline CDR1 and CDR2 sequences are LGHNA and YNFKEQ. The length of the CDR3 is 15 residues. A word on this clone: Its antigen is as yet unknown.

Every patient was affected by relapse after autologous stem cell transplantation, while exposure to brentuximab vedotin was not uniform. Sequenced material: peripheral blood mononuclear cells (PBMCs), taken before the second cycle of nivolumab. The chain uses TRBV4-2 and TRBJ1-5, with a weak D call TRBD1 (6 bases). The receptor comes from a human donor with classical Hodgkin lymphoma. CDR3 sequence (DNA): TGTGCCAGCAGCCAAACAGGGAATAGCAATCAGCCCCAGCATTTT. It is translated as CASSQTGNSNQPQHF.